This T cell receptor beta chain was retrieved from a study of T cell responses to AZD1222 COVID-19 vaccine. Notes on the study in general: Repertoire sampling happened only post peak T cell response. Spike-wide vaccine-associated CD4 TCRs dominated at 160-218 and 743-854. With two AZD1222 doses given, Spike-specific TCR breadth and depth both rose. Donors were mostly white British, more females; clonal diversity possibly underestimated.

Generated by immunoSEQ multiplex PCR, the TCRdb table keeps only in-frame clones and is missing some. The table lists about 160,000 clones, roughly 88% of them singletons, with roughly 4% in the top ten. The CDR3 is 16 residues long. Trimming removed 2 bases from V and 0 bases from J; junction bases left unmatched: 7. Germline V CDR1 and CDR2: LGHNT, FRNRAP. On this clone itself: Its antigen is as yet unknown.

The origin of this receptor is an adult who received the AZD1222 COVID-19 vaccine. Specimen: peripheral blood, collected 28 days after the second AZD1222 dose. The rearrangement joins TRBV12-5 to TRBJ2-7; 7 bases are shared with TRBD1. The CDR3 reads CASGLTPRDSSYEQYF. Written as DNA, the CDR3 is TGTGCTAGTGGTTTGACCCCAAGGGACAGCTCCTACGAGCAGTACTTC.